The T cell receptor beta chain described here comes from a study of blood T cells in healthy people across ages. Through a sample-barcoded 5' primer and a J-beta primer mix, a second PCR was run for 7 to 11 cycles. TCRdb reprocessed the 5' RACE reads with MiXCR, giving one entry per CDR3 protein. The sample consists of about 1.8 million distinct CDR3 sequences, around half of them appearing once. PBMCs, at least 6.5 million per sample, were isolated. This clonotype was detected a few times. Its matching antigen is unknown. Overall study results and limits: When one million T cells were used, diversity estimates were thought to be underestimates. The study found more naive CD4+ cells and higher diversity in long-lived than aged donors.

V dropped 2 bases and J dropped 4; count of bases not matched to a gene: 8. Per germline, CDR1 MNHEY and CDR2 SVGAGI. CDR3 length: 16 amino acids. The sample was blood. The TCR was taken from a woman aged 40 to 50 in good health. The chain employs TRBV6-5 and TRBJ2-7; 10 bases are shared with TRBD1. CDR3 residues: CASSYTRDRGEYEQYF. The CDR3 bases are TGTGCCAGCAGTTACACCCGGGACAGGGGAGAGTACGAGCAGTACTTC.